Shown below are 15 T cell receptor beta chains from a single sample sequenced in a study of Graves' ophthalmopathy and Graves' hyperthyroidism. Amplification targeted the TCR beta CDR3 regions, with RNA transcripts as the source material. An initial RT-PCR round employing HTBI primers preceded a second-round multiplex PCR. MiXCR was run by TCRdb on the multiplex PCR reads, yielding one entry per CDR3 protein. This table holds a few hundred thousand distinct CDR3 sequences, approximately 16% found once. Specimen: peripheral blood. These receptors were collected from a woman aged 18-29 years with Graves' ophthalmopathy.

CDR3 residues: CASSLGEGLTAFF. CDR3 nucleotides: TGTGCCAGCAGTTTGGGGGAGGGGTTAACCGCTTTCTTT. The rearrangement joins TRBV12-3 or TRBV12-4 to TRBJ1-1; a possible D gene is TRBD1 (5 bases). This CDR3 region has 13 residues. Trimming took off 3 bases at V and 11 bases at J, with 16 bases between the two ends.

Many counts were recorded for this clonotype. V is TRBV2 and J is TRBJ1-6; D remains ambiguous. The V gene lost 7 bases and the J gene lost 10 bases, with 14 bases spanning the gap. The CDR3 extends over 13 amino acids. Germline loops: CDR1 SNHLY, CDR2 FYNNEI. DNA of the CDR3: TGTGCCAGCAAGATGCGCGTAAGGTCACCCCTCCACTTT. Residues: CASKMRVRSPLHF.

This clonotype was recorded many times. DNA of the CDR3: TGTGCCTGGCTAGACAGGGACTTTTATGGCTACACCTTC. Its protein is CAWLDRDFYGYTF. This chain joins TRBV30 and TRBJ1-2; TRBD1 agrees at 7 bases. V lost 5 bases and J lost 5; bases outside the gene matches: 8. This CDR3 spans 13 amino acids. The V gene's germline CDR1 is GTSNPN and CDR2 SVGIG (reference sequence).

The V gene is TRBV12-3 or TRBV12-4, the J gene TRBJ1-1; TRBD1 aligns across 9 bases. Unmatched junction bases numbered 8, after V lost 7 bases and J lost 5 bases. The CDR3 runs 14 residues. The CDR3: CASIPLGTGTEAFF. Here the CDR3 DNA reads TGTGCCAGCATTCCCCTCGGGACAGGGACTGAAGCTTTCTTT.

The table lists this clonotype with many counts. The chain uses TRBV7-2 and TRBJ2-5, with D perhaps matching TRBD1 (5 bases). Germline CDR1 reads SGHTA; CDR2 reads FQGNSA. The CDR3 runs 14 residues. V was cut by 0 bases and J by 5 bases, with 10 bases left in between. Here the CDR3 DNA reads TGTGCCAGCAGCTTAGCCCCAGGGCGGGAGACCCAGTACTTC. It encodes CASSLAPGRETQYF.

Many counts were recorded for this clonotype. The chain employs TRBV28 and TRBJ2-5; weak D call: TRBD1 (5 bases). V lost 3 bases and J 7 bases, leaving 18 bases between the germline ends. Germline assignment: CDR1 MDHEN and CDR2 SYDVKM. This CDR3 comprises 15 residues. The CDR3 sequence: CASSFTAQGRGTQYF. CDR3 in DNA: TGTGCCAGCAGTTTTACAGCCCAGGGAAGAGGGACCCAGTACTTC.

This clonotype occurred many times. One end of the junction varies from germline; a read error may be responsible. The V and J genes are TRBV27 and TRBJ2-5, with TRBD2 matching 7 bases. The CDR3 spans 13 residues. The germline V gene has CDR1 MNHEY and CDR2 SMNVEV (reference sequence). CDR3 in amino acids: CASSSAGQETRYF. CDR3 DNA sequence: TGTGCCAGCAGTTCAGCGGGGCAAGAGACCCGGTACTTC.

In this sample, this clonotype turned up many times. V is TRBV6-5 and J is TRBJ2-5; 9 nucleotides agree with TRBD2. Looked up from germline, CDR1 is MNHEY and CDR2 is SVGAGI. The V and J ends lost 7 bases and 6 bases, in that order; junction bases with no gene match: 6. This CDR3 has 13 amino acids. CDR3: CASIRAGGKTQYF. The CDR3, as DNA: TGTGCCAGCATTAGGGCGGGAGGGAAGACCCAGTACTTC.

This clonotype was counted ten times or more. The chain uses TRBV12-5 and TRBJ1-3, with D maybe TRBD1 (6 bases). Trimming removed 3 bases from V and 0 bases from J, with 12 bases in between. CDR1 LGHNT and CDR2 FRNRAP come from the germline V gene. The CDR3 totals 16 residues. This CDR3 reads CASGFLRTVSGNTIYF. The CDR3 coding sequence is TGTGCTAGTGGTTTCCTTCGGACAGTCTCTGGAAACACCATATATTTT. Drawing the rest from reference TRBV12-5 and TRBJ1-3, the complete variable domain is DARVTQTPRHKVTEMGQEVTMRCQPILGHNTVFWYRQTMMQGLELLAYFRNRAPLDDSGMPKDRFSAEMPDATLATLKIQPSEPRDSAVYFCASGFLRTVSGNTIYFGEGSWLTVV.

Ten or more counts support this clonotype. The gene calls are TRBV10-2 and TRBJ2-7; possible D gene TRBD1, 5 bases. There are 15 residues in the CDR3. CDR1 and CDR2 (germline): WSHSY, SAAADI. Between the trimmed V and J ends, which lost 5 bases and 3 bases, there was a span of 17 bases. This CDR3 reads CASSYSGKPLYEQYF. The CDR3 bases are TGCGCCAGCAGTTACTCAGGGAAACCCCTCTACGAGCAGTACTTC.

This clonotype has just a few counts. This chain's CDR3 is CASSEYHPGEQYF. In DNA, the CDR3 is TGTGCCAGCAGTGAATATCATCCGGGCGAGCAGTACTTC. The chain carries TRBV6-1 and TRBJ2-7; D unclear. Trimming took off 2 bases at V and 6 bases at J, with 11 bases between the two ends. Germline V gene data show CDR1 as MNHNS and CDR2 as SASEGT. The CDR3 has 13 amino acids.

This clonotype was recorded many times. The chain carries TRBV30 and TRBJ1-2; TRBD1 matches at 7 bases. CDR1 and CDR2 from the germline V gene are GTSNPN and SVGIG (reference sequence). V lost 3 bases and J lost 0; bases outside the gene matches: 13. There are 17 residues in the CDR3. As DNA, the CDR3 is TGTGCCTGGAGCCCCCCGCCTCCCGGGACAGCTAACTATGGCTACACCTTC. This sequence encodes CAWSPPPPGTANYGYTF.

This clonotype showed up many times. The J gene is TRBJ1-1, the V gene TRBV11-2; 12 bases fit TRBD1. Losses at the gene ends were 1 base for V and 3 bases for J; bases not matched to a gene: 9. CDR3 length: 18 residues. Germline V lookup: CDR1 SGHAT, CDR2 FQNNGV. CDR3 bases: TGTGCCAGCAGCTTAGTCCCCGGGACAGGGGGCATGTACACTGAAGCTTTCTTT. Translated, it gives CASSLVPGTGGMYTEAFF.

The chain recombines TRBV4-2 with TRBJ1-1; D call uncertain. Germline loops: CDR1 LGHNA, CDR2 YNFKEQ. The germline V and J ends were trimmed by 0 bases and 4 bases, with 12 bases remaining between them. CDR3 length: 15 residues. The CDR3 is CASSQDHGSGTEAFF. In DNA, the CDR3 is TGTGCCAGCAGCCAAGATCACGGCAGTGGCACTGAAGCTTTCTTT.

This clonotype was seen repeatedly, ten times or more. The CDR3: CATASGGVNTGELFF. The CDR3 DNA reads as TGTGCCACCGCAAGTGGCGGGGTAAACACCGGGGAGCTGTTTTTT. V is TRBV24-1 and J is TRBJ2-2, with a weak D call TRBD2 (6 bases). From germline, CDR1 is KGHDR and CDR2 SFDVKD. Between the trimmed V and J ends, which lost 9 bases and 2 bases, there was a span of 15 bases. This CDR3 has 15 amino acids.